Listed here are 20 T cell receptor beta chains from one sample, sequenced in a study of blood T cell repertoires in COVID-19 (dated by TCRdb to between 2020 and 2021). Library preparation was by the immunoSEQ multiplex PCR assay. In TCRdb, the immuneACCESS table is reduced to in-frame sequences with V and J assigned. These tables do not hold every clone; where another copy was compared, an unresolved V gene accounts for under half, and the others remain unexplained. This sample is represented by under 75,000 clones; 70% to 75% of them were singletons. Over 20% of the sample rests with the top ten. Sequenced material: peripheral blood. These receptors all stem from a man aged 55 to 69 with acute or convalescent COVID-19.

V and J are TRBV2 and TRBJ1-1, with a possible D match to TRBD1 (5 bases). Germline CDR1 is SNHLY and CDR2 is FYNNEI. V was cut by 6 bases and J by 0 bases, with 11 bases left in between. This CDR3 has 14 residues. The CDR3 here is CASRKTVMNTEAFF. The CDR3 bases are TGTGCCAGCAGAAAGACAGTCATGAACACTGAAGCTTTCTTT.

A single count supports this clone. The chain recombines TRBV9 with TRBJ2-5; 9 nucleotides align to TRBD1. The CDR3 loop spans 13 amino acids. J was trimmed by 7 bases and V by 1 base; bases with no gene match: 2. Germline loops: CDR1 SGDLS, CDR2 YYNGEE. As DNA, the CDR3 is TGTGCCAGCAGCGTACGACAGGGGGGGACCCAGTACTTC. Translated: CASSVRQGGTQYF.

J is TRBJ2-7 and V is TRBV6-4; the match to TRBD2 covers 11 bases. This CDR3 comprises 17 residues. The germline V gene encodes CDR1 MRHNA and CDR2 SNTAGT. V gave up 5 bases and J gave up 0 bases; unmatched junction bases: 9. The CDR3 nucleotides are TGTGCCAGCAGTAGAGGACTAGCGGGTTACAGCTCCTACGAGCAGTACGTC. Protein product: CASSRGLAGYSSYEQYV.

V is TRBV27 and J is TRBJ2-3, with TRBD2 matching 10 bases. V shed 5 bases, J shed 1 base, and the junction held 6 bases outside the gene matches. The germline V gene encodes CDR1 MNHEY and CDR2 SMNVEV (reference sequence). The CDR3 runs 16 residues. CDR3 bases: TGTGCCAGCAGTCCCAGCGGGGGGGCTGGCACAGATACGCAGTATTTT. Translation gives CASSPSGGAGTDTQYF.

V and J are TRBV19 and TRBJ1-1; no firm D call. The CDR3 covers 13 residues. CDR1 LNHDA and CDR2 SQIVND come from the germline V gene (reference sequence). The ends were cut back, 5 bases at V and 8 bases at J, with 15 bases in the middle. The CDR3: CASSPSWTLEAFF. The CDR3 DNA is TGTGCCAGTAGTCCATCCTGGACTCTGGAAGCTTTCTTT. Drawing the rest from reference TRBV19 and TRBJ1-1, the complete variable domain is DGGITQSPKYLFRKEGQNVTLSCEQNLNHDAMYWYRQDPGQGLRLIYYSQIVNDFQKGDIAEGYSVSREKKESFPLTVTSAQKNPTAFYLCASSPSWTLEAFFGQGTRLTVV.

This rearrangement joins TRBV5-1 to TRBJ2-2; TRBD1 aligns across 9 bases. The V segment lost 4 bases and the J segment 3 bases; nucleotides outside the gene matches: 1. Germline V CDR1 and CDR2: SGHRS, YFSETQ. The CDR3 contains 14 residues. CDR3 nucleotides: TGCGCCAGCAGCCGACAGGGGGACACCGGGGAGCTGTTTTTT. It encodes CASSRQGDTGELFF. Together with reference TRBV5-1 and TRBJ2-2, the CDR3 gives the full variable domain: KAGVTQTPRYLIKTRGQQVTLSCSPISGHRSVSWYQQTPGQGLQFLFEYFSETQRNKGNFPGRFSGRQFSNSRSEMNVSTLELGDSALYLCASSRQGDTGELFFGEGSRLTVL.

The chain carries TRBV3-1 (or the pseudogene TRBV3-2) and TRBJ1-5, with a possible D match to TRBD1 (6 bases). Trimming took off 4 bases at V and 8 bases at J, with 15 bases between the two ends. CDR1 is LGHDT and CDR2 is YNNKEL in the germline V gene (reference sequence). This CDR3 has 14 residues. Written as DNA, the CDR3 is TGTGCCAGCAGCCGAGGGACACGGAATGAGCCCCAGCATTTT. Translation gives CASSRGTRNEPQHF.

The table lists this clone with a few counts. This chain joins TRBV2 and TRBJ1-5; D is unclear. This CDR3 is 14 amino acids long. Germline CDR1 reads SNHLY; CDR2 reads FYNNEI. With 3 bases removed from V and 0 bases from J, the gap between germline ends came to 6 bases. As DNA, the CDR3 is TGTGCCAGCAGTGACAGTTTTAGCAATCAGCCCCAGCATTTT. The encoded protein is CASSDSFSNQPQHF.

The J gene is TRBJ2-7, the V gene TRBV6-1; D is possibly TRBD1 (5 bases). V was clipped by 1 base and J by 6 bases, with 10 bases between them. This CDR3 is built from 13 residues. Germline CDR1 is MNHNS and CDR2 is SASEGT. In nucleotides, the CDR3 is TGTGCCAGCAGTGAAGGACAGTCGGGCGAGCAGTACGTC. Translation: CASSEGQSGEQYV.

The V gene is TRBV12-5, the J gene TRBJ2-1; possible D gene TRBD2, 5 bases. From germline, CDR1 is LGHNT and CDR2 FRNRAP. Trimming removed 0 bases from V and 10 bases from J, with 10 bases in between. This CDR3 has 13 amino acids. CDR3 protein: CASGLVLAAEQFF. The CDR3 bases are TGTGCTAGTGGTTTGGTTCTAGCCGCCGAGCAGTTCTTC.

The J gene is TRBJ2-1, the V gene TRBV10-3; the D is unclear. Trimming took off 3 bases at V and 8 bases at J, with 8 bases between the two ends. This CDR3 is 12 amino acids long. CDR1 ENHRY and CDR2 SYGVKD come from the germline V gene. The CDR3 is CAISDKTDEQFF. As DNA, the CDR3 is TGTGCCATCAGTGATAAAACGGATGAGCAGTTCTTC.

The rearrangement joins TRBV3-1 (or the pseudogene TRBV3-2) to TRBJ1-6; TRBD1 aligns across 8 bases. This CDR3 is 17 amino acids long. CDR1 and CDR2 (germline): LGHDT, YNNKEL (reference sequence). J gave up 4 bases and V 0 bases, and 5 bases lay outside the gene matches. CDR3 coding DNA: TGTGCCAGCAGCCAAGATAGAACAGGGGGTTATAATTCACCCCTCCACTTT. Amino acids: CASSQDRTGGYNSPLHF.

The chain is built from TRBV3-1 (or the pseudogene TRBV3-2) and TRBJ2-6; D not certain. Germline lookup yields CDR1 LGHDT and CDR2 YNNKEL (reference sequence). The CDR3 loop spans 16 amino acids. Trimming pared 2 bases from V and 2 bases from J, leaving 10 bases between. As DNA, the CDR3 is TGTGCCAGCAGCCAAACAGAAAACACTGGGGCCAACGTCCTGACTTTC. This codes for CASSQTENTGANVLTF.

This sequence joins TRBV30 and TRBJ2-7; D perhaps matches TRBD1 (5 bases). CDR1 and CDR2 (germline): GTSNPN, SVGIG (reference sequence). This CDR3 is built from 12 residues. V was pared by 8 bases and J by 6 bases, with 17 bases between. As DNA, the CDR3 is TGTGCCCAGACAACAGGAATGGGCGAGCAGTACTTC. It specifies CAQTTGMGEQYF.

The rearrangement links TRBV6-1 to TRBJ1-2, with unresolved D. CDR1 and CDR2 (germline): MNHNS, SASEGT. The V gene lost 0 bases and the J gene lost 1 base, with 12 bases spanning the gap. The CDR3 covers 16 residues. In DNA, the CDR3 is TGTGCCAGCAGTGAAGCGGGAGACAAATATAACTATGGCTACACCTTC. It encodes CASSEAGDKYNYGYTF.

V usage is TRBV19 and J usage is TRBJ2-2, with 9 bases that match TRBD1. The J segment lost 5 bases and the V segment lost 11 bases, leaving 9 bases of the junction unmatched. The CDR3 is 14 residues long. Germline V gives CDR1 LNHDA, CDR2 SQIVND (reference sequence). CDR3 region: CAGGTTGGTGELFF. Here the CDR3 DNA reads TGTGCCGGCGGGACGACAGGGGGGACCGGGGAGCTGTTTTTT.

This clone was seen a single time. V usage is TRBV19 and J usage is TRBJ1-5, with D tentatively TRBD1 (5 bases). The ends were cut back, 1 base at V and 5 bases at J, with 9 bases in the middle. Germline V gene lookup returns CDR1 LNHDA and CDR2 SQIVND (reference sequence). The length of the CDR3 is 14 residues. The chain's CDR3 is CASSIGRADQPQHF. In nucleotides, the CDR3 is TGTGCCAGTAGTATAGGCAGGGCGGATCAGCCCCAGCATTTT.

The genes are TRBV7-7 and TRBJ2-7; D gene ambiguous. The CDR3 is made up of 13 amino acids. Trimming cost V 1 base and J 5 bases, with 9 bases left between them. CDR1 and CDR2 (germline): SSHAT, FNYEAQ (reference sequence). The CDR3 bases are TGTGCCAGCAGCTTAGTCGAGAGTCACGAGCAGTACTTC. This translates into CASSLVESHEQYF.

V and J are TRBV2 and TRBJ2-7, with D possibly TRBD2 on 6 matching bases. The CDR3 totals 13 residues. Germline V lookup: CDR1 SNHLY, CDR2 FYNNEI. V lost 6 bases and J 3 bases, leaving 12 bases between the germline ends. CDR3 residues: CASRGDGGYEQYF. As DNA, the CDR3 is TGTGCCAGCAGGGGGGACGGGGGCTACGAGCAGTACTTC.

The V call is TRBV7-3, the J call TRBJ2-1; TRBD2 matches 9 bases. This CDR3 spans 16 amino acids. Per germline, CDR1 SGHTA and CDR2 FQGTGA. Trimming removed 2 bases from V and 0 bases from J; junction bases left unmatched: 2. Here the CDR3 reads CASSLAGGPSYNEQFF. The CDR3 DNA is TGTGCCAGCAGCTTAGCGGGGGGGCCCTCCTACAATGAGCAGTTCTTC.